This is a list of T cell receptor beta chains from one sample in a study of blood T cell repertoires in COVID-19. Some clones are missing from TCRdb's copy, which holds only in-frame ones; the method was immunoSEQ multiplex PCR. The table includes tens of thousands of clones, around 90% detected once. Sequenced input: peripheral blood. The receptors originated from a human donor in a cohort sampled during active COVID-19. Each CDR3 is given with its conserved first and last residue. Fields, in order: clone size, D gene, J gene, V gene, CDR3 protein, CDR3 DNA. The D gene is left open where the match is weak. Size is stated for part of the rows, as once, few or many counts, or as a class when the clone is expanded.

NA TRBD1 TRBJ2-7 TRBV15 CATSRDRGSLYEQYF TGTGCCACCAGCAGGGACAGGGGGTCCCTCTACGAGCAGTACTTC
NA TRBD2 TRBJ2-3 TRBV7-2 CASRLGLAGGDTDTQYF TGTGCCAGCAGACTCGGACTAGCGGGGGGCGACACAGATACGCAGTATTTT
few TRBD1 TRBJ1-5 TRBV6-5 CACRRGQGVQPQHF TGTGCCTGCCGGCGTGGACAGGGGGTTCAGCCCCAGCATTTT
NA NA TRBJ1-5 TRBV2 CASSGYPILSQGGLRNQPQHF TGTGCCAGCAGTGGATATCCCATTCTGTCGCAGGGAGGTCTTCGCAATCAGCCCCAGCATTTT
few NA TRBJ1-1 TRBV6-2/TRBV6-3 CASSFPGEAFF TGTGCCAGCAGCTTCCCCGGGGAAGCTTTCTTT
NA NA TRBJ1-5 TRBV7-9 CASSLSANQPQHF TGTGCCAGCAGCTTATCAGCGAATCAGCCCCAGCATTTT
NA TRBD1 TRBJ1-2 TRBV7-2 CASSLLDRDYGYTF TGTGCCAGCAGCTTACTAGACAGGGACTATGGCTACACCTTC
NA NA TRBJ2-7 TRBV7-6 CASGSGGTGSYEQYF TGTGCCAGCGGATCCGGGGGGACAGGATCCTACGAGCAGTACTTC
NA TRBD2 TRBJ2-7 TRBV7-2 CASSLSGGPLYEQYF TGTGCCAGCAGCTTATCGGGAGGGCCTTTATACGAGCAGTACTTC
NA TRBD2 TRBJ2-1 TRBV24-1 CATSRPTSVSVNEQFF TGTGCCACCAGTCGCCCGACTAGCGTCTCTGTCAATGAGCAGTTCTTC
NA TRBD2 TRBJ2-3 TRBV19 CASSPLSGGTDTQYF TGTGCCAGTAGTCCCCTTAGCGGGGGCACAGATACGCAGTATTTT
NA TRBD2 TRBJ2-3 TRBV10-2 CASSESGLAGVLTDTQYF TGCGCCAGCAGTGAGTCGGGACTAGCGGGGGTACTGACAGATACGCAGTATTTT
NA TRBD1 TRBJ1-6 TRBV14 CASSPTGGNSPLHF TGTGCCAGCAGCCCGACAGGGGGGAATTCACCCCTCCACTTT
NA TRBD1 TRBJ2-7 TRBV5-6 CASSLLGQGYEQYF TGTGCCAGCAGCTTGTTGGGACAGGGCTACGAGCAGTACTTC
NA TRBD1 TRBJ1-4 TRBV5-6 CASSRGTVATNEKLFF TGTGCCAGCAGCCGAGGGACAGTTGCAACTAATGAAAAACTGTTTTTT
NA TRBD2 TRBJ2-5 TRBV11-3 CASSSYGEGGETQYF TGTGCCAGCAGCTCCTATGGGGAGGGAGGGGAGACCCAGTACTTC
NA NA TRBJ2-3 TRBV28 CASRFEGGEGTDTQYF TGTGCCAGCAGATTCGAGGGAGGTGAAGGCACAGATACGCAGTATTTT
once NA TRBJ2-3 TRBV4-1 CASSPRADGADTQYF TGCGCCAGCAGCCCTCGAGCGGACGGGGCAGATACGCAGTATTTT
NA TRBD2 TRBJ2-1 TRBV14 CASRGGGANYNEQFF TGTGCCAGCAGAGGCGGGGGAGCCAACTACAATGAGCAGTTCTTC
NA NA TRBJ2-3 TRBV6-2/TRBV6-3 CASSIGLSSTDTQYF TGTGCCAGCAGCATCGGACTCTCTAGCACAGATACGCAGTATTTT
NA NA TRBJ2-1 TRBV7-3 CASSLTLYNEQFF TGTGCCAGCAGCTTAACCCTTTACAATGAGCAGTTCTTC
NA NA TRBJ1-2 TRBV19 CASSIRQAPNYGYTF TGTGCCAGTAGTATAAGACAGGCACCTAACTATGGCTACACCTTC
NA TRBD2 TRBJ2-5 TRBV11-3 CASSLRLAGQETQYF TGTGCCAGCAGCCTCCGACTAGCGGGGCAAGAGACCCAGTACTTC
once NA TRBJ1-1 TRBV6-1 CASSERGAETEAFF TGTGCCAGCAGTGAGCGGGGGGCTGAAACTGAAGCTTTCTTT
few NA TRBJ1-2 TRBV2 CASSESLEGGGYTF TGTGCCAGCAGTGAAAGTTTAGAGGGAGGTGGCTACACCTTC
NA TRBD2 TRBJ2-7 TRBV6-6 CASSSQRGGAYEQYF TGTGCCAGCAGTTCCCAGCGGGGAGGGGCCTACGAGCAGTACTTC
NA TRBD2 TRBJ2-1 TRBV11-2 CASSLAGLAGQFF TGTGCCAGCAGCTTAGCGGGACTAGCGGGACAGTTCTTC
NA TRBD1 TRBJ2-1 TRBV5-1 CASSLYRTGYQQVYNEQFF TGCGCCAGCAGCTTGTATCGGACAGGCTATCAGCAGGTTTACAATGAGCAGTTCTTC
NA TRBD1 TRBJ2-3 TRBV2 CASREGTVTDTQYF TGTGCCAGCAGAGAAGGGACAGTCACAGATACGCAGTATTTT
NA NA TRBJ2-5 TRBV4-1 CASSQDGGREETQYF TGCGCCAGCAGCCAAGATGGCGGCAGGGAAGAGACCCAGTACTTC
NA NA TRBJ1-1 TRBV7-9 CASLVGGVNTEAFF TGTGCCAGCTTAGTTGGGGGGGTGAACACTGAAGCTTTCTTT
NA NA TRBJ2-1 TRBV2 CASSPHAPSLWRVIDNEQFF TGTGCCAGCAGCCCCCATGCCCCCAGCTTGTGGCGGGTTATCGACAATGAGCAGTTCTTC
once NA TRBJ2-3 TRBV4-3 CASSQGGSEYTQYF TGCGCCAGCAGCCAAGGCGGTAGCGAGTATACGCAGTATTTT
NA NA TRBJ1-1 TRBV6-5 CASSLRGAGGTEAFF TGTGCCAGCAGTTTGCGGGGGGCCGGGGGTACTGAAGCTTTCTTT
NA TRBD2 TRBJ2-1 TRBV18 CASSPIGLAGGEQFF TGTGCCAGCTCACCAATCGGACTAGCGGGAGGTGAGCAGTTCTTC
once TRBD2 TRBJ2-4 TRBV11-1 CASSLAWLAGGPANIQYF TGTGCCAGCAGCTTAGCGTGGTTAGCGGGGGGGCCTGCGAACATTCAGTACTTC
NA TRBD1 TRBJ2-3 TRBV19 CASSIAGQGADTQYF TGTGCCAGTAGTATAGCGGGACAGGGAGCAGATACGCAGTATTTT
NA TRBD1 TRBJ2-7 TRBV6-2/TRBV6-3 CASSYGPGQLSYEQYF TGTGCCAGCAGTTACGGGCCGGGACAGCTATCCTACGAGCAGTACTTC
NA TRBD1 TRBJ1-2 TRBV6-5 CASSFRRTGGDYGYTF TGTGCCAGCAGTTTTCGACGGACAGGGGGGGACTATGGCTACACCTTC
NA TRBD1 TRBJ2-7 TRBV5-1 CASIREPGQGTYEQYF TGCGCCAGCATCCGGGAGCCGGGACAGGGGACCTACGAGCAGTACTTC
NA NA TRBJ1-2 TRBV11-2 CASSPGSWVDSYGYTF TGTGCCAGCAGCCCTGGTTCCTGGGTGGACAGCTATGGCTACACCTTC
NA NA TRBJ1-1 TRBV2 CASRPPRGRTEAFF TGTGCCAGCCGCCCCCCGCGGGGAAGGACTGAAGCTTTCTTT
NA NA TRBJ2-5 TRBV2 CASSDPQGFRETQYF TGTGCCAGCAGTGATCCTCAGGGGTTTAGGGAGACCCAGTACTTC
NA NA TRBJ1-5 TRBV6-6 CASSYGEGNQPQHF TGTGCCAGCAGTTACGGTGAGGGCAATCAGCCCCAGCATTTT
NA TRBD1 TRBJ2-7 TRBV5-1 CASSLGGEPYEQYF TGCGCCAGCAGCTTAGGGGGCGAGCCCTACGAGCAGTACTTC
NA TRBD1 TRBJ2-2 TRBV30 CAWMGTTGWSTTGELFF TGTGCCTGGATGGGAACGACAGGGTGGTCGACCACCGGGGAGCTGTTTTTT